The 10 T cell receptor beta chains in this list originate from one sample, sequenced in a study of response to subunit inactivated influenza vaccine. TCRdb reprocessed the RT-PCR reads with MiXCR, giving one entry per CDR3 protein. The table records hundreds of thousands of distinct CDR3 sequences, under 15% of them present only once. Material: PBMCs from blood, obtained roughly 6 weeks after vaccination. The receptors shown here come from a man aged 50-60 years who received an inactivated influenza vaccine.

This clonotype was detected a few times. The rearrangement uses TRBV12-3 or TRBV12-4 and TRBJ2-1; 10 bases fit TRBD1. Germline trimming cut 4 bases from V and 12 bases from J; bases unmatched to any gene: 6. The CDR3 has 13 amino acids. CDR3 DNA sequence: TGTGCCAGCAGTTGGACAGGGGGTTTAGTGCAGTTCTTC. Translation gives CASSWTGGLVQFF.

Worth noting for this clonotype: The junction does not match germline at one end; this may be a read error. The chain combines TRBV7-7 with TRBJ2-7; 8 bases match TRBD1. The CDR3 extends over 14 amino acids. CDR1 is SSHAT, CDR2 FNYEAQ, per germline (reference sequence). CDR3 nucleotide sequence: TGTGCTAGCAGCCCAGGACAGGGCTACGACGAGCAGTACTTC. It translates to CASSPGQGYDEQYF.

The sample holds a few counts of this clonotype. V is TRBV5-5 and J is TRBJ2-7, with D perhaps matching TRBD1 (5 bases). Trimming removed 0 bases from V and 1 base from J, with 11 bases in between. This CDR3 is built from 15 residues. Germline-derived CDR1 and CDR2 are SGHKS and YYEKEE (reference sequence). The CDR3 is CASSLAATESYEQYF. The CDR3 region has the DNA TGTGCCAGCAGCTTGGCTGCGACAGAATCCTACGAGCAGTACTTC.

This clonotype was seen a few times. The chain couples TRBV7-3 to TRBJ2-3, with 7 bases fitting TRBD2. Germline CDR1 and CDR2: SGHTA and FQGTGA. Germline trimming cut 5 bases from V and 0 bases from J; bases unmatched to any gene: 8. The CDR3 sequence is 16 residues long. The CDR3 DNA follows: TGTGCCAGCAGCCCCCGCCTAGCGGATAGCACAGATACGCAGTATTTT. Translated: CASSPRLADSTDTQYF.

The V call is TRBV12-3 or TRBV12-4, the J call TRBJ2-1; TRBD2 matches 14 bases. The CDR3 contains 13 residues. With V trimmed by 6 bases and J by 13 bases, 5 bases remained unmatched. CDR3 in DNA: TGTGCCAGCAGGATCGGGACTAGCGGGGGACAGTTCTTC. Protein: CASRIGTSGGQFF.

There are many counts of this clonotype. The chain joins TRBV6-2 or TRBV6-3 to TRBJ2-4; 7 bases fit TRBD2. Germline V gene lookup returns CDR1 MNHEY and CDR2 SVGEGT. This CDR3 comprises 13 residues. With V trimmed by 0 bases and J by 9 bases, 2 bases remained unmatched. The CDR3 region has the DNA TGTGCCAGCAGTTACTCGGGGGGGTTCATTCAGTACTTC. Translation gives CASSYSGGFIQYF.

This clonotype was detected ten times or more. This sequence joins TRBV12-3 or TRBV12-4 and TRBJ2-7; 10 nucleotides agree with TRBD2. The CDR3 length is 17 residues. Germline trimming cut 4 bases from V and 5 bases from J; bases unmatched to any gene: 14. The CDR3 loop reads CASSWDPGLADPHEQYF. CDR3 in DNA: TGTGCCAGCAGTTGGGATCCTGGACTAGCGGATCCTCACGAGCAGTACTTC.

This clonotype was detected ten times or more. The chain couples TRBV7-6 to TRBJ2-2, with D hard to call. Germline-derived CDR1 and CDR2 are SGHVS and FNYEAQ. The CDR3 length is 15 residues. The V gene lost 0 bases and the J gene lost 4 bases, with 9 bases spanning the gap. CDR3: CASSLAPTFTGELFF. CDR3 in DNA: TGTGCCAGCAGCTTAGCGCCGACATTCACCGGGGAGCTGTTTTTT.

This clonotype was detected ten times or more. The junction does not match germline at one end; this may be a read error. This CDR3 is CASSLGAGGNNEQFF. The CDR3 DNA follows: TGCGCCAGCAGCCTCGGGGCGGGAGGAAACAATGAGCAGTTCTTC. This chain uses TRBV11-2 with TRBJ2-1; 8 bases align to TRBD2. Germline V gene sequence: CDR1 SGHAT, CDR2 FQNNGV. This CDR3 contains 15 residues.

This sequence joins TRBV2 and TRBJ1-5; 9 bases line up with TRBD1. V trimming: 6 bases; J trimming: 3 bases; junction bases outside the gene matches: 6. Germline values: CDR1 SNHLY, CDR2 FYNNEI. The CDR3 is 15 residues long. CDR3 protein: CASREDRGVNQPQHF. The CDR3 region has the DNA TGTGCCAGCAGGGAGGACAGGGGAGTCAATCAGCCCCAGCATTTT. The whole variable domain, filled in from reference TRBV2 and TRBJ1-5, reads EPEVTQTPSHQVTQMGQEVILRCVPISNHLYFYWYRQILGQKVEFLVSFYNNEISEKSEIFDDQFSVERPDGSNFTLKIRSTKLEDSAMYFCASREDRGVNQPQHFGDGTRLSIL.